Given below is one T cell receptor (beta chain) in context. Antigen: not known. The sample is drawn from a study of shared clonotypes between healthy human individuals. Study outcomes and limitations: The study found about 5% of naive CD4 clonotypes shared across a few donors.

There are 18 residues in the CDR3. V was clipped by 5 bases and J by 2 bases; unmatched bases: 10. CDR1 is MNHEY and CDR2 is SMNVEV in the germline V gene (reference sequence). Original processing methods: Filtering differed because ImmunoSEQ produced junction-only sequences that carried no quality scores. This table comes from immunoSEQ multiplex PCR, and its TCRdb copy is limited to in-frame clones, with some not included. V and J calls and clone size follow that table, whereas D and trimming were derived from the DNA. Of about 380,000 clones listed, about 96% are singletons. Sequencing input: memory CD8+ T cells sorted from blood. Documented subset: CD45RO+ cells pooled with CCR7-negative TemRA cells. This TCR derives from a young man in good health. The genes are TRBV27 and TRBJ2-7; TRBD2 matches at 15 bases. The CDR3 region is CASSLGLAGGLQTYEQYF. DNA of the CDR3: TGTGCCAGCAGTCTGGGACTAGCGGGAGGCCTTCAGACCTACGAGCAGTACTTC.